This T cell receptor beta chain comes out of a study of CD8 T cells in ankylosing spondylitis. Study-level findings and limits: Blood from ankylosing spondylitis patients appeared to carry a characteristic roughly eight-variant TCR beta motif. Reported data indicate significant enrichment of disease-linked clones within matched ankylosing spondylitis synovial fluid. In synovial fluid and blood from reactive arthritis, some motif variants were previously reported. Clones linked to the disease showed a CD8+ phenotype. They occurred at relatively low frequencies in peripheral blood.

5'-RACE, quantitative and with molecular barcodes, yielded the TCR beta libraries. In TCRdb, the 5' RACE reads were re-called with MiXCR into one record per CDR3 protein. The repertoire holds about 800,000 distinct CDR3 sequences, with approximately 10% as singletons. A few counts support this clonotype. Its antigen is unknown. In germline, CDR1 is DFQATT, CDR2 SNEGSKA (reference sequence). The trim removed 2 bases at V and 1 base at J, leaving 5 bases unmatched. This CDR3 is 14 amino acids long. This receptor was identified in a male donor with ankylosing spondylitis. The source material was blood, either unsorted or a sorted T cell fraction (not recorded which). This chain uses TRBV20-1 with TRBJ2-7; TRBD1 aligns across 7 bases. The CDR3 sequence: CSARRPGGSYEQYF. The CDR3 nucleotides read TGCAGTGCTAGAAGGCCAGGGGGTTCCTACGAGCAGTACTTC.